The 14 T cell receptor beta chains below were found in one sample sequenced in a study of blood T cell repertoires in COVID-19. Only in-frame clones appear in the TCRdb table, and some are missing; sequencing was by immunoSEQ multiplex PCR. The sample consists of 90,000 or so clones, roughly nine tenths of them appearing once. The sequenced material came from peripheral blood. Receptors were obtained from a human donor with active COVID-19. The donor label of this sample is uncertain.

V usage is TRBV28 and J usage is TRBJ1-3; 8 bases are a match to TRBD1. Germline V gene sequence: CDR1 MDHEN, CDR2 SYDVKM. The CDR3 loop spans 15 amino acids. V shed 7 bases and J 3 bases; nucleotides not matched to a gene: 8. CDR3 loop: CASTNRGMNGNTIYF. The CDR3 DNA follows: TGTGCCAGCACCAACAGGGGGATGAATGGAAACACCATATATTTT.

This clone was observed a handful of times. The chain has TRBV6-5 and TRBJ2-7; TRBD1 matches at 10 bases. The germline CDR1 and CDR2 sequences are MNHEY and SVGAGI. V was pared by 6 bases and J by 3 bases, with 5 bases of the junction left unmatched. The CDR3 has 14 amino acids. This chain's CDR3 is CASRRGQGIYEQYF. The CDR3 DNA follows: TGTGCCAGCAGAAGGGGACAGGGGATCTACGAGCAGTACTTC.

A few counts support this clone. The genes are TRBV6-6 and TRBJ2-5; tentatively, D is TRBD1 (6 bases). The CDR3 length is 14 residues. The germline gives CDR1 MNHNY, CDR2 SVGAGI (reference sequence). Trimming left V 4 bases short and J 1 base short, with 10 bases between. CDR3 nucleotides: TGTGCCAGCAGTTTACAGGGCCCCCAAGAGACCCAGTACTTC. This encodes CASSLQGPQETQYF.

The chain is built from TRBV10-3 and TRBJ1-2; D ambiguous. Looked up from germline, CDR1 is ENHRY and CDR2 is SYGVKD. The CDR3 is 19 residues long. With 6 bases removed from V and 7 bases from J, the gap between germline ends came to 33 bases. DNA of the CDR3: TGTGCCATCAGCCTATCTCTACCTGAAGGGTTCGGGGTGGGCGGTGGCTACACCTTC. Residues: CAISLSLPEGFGVGGGYTF.

The rearrangement links TRBV4-2 to TRBJ1-4; D is uncertain. Germline loops: CDR1 LGHNA, CDR2 YNFKEQ. Trimming shortened V by 1 base and J by 4 bases, and 7 bases separated the two germline ends. The CDR3 extends over 14 amino acids. CDR3 sequence reads: CASSQGQDNEKLFF. CDR3 bases: TGTGCCAGCAGCCAAGGGCAGGATAATGAAAAACTGTTTTTT.

The chain links TRBV9 to TRBJ2-3; 14 nucleotides line up with TRBD2. V was pared by 5 bases and J by 0 bases, with 5 bases of the junction left unmatched. This CDR3 spans 17 amino acids. Germline V lookup: CDR1 SGDLS, CDR2 YYNGEE. CDR3 loop: CASSGTSGGVSTDTQYF. The CDR3 DNA follows: TGTGCCAGCAGTGGGACTAGCGGGGGCGTTAGCACAGATACGCAGTATTTT.

The chain has TRBV4-1 and TRBJ2-5; 7 bases map to TRBD1. J lost 2 bases, V lost 0 bases, and 6 bases had no gene match. Germline CDR1 and CDR2: MGHRA and YSYEKL. This CDR3 region has 16 residues. CDR3 bases: TGCGCCAGCAGCCAAGAGGGGCCGGGACAGCAAGAGACCCAGTACTTC. Protein sequence: CASSQEGPGQQETQYF.

V gene TRBV18 combines with J gene TRBJ1-4; 7 bases match TRBD1. After removal of 2 bases from V and 0 bases from J, the junction contained 3 bases not matched to a gene. The CDR3 is made up of 16 amino acids. Germline lookup yields CDR1 KGHSH and CDR2 LQKENI. CDR3 coding DNA: TGTGCCAGCTCACCAGACAGGGATTCAACTAATGAAAAACTGTTTTTT. Amino acid sequence: CASSPDRDSTNEKLFF.

CDR3 DNA sequence: TGTGCCAGCAGCGCACGCAACACAGACACCGAGCAGTTCTTC. Translating it yields CASSARNTDTEQFF. The V gene is TRBV9, the J gene TRBJ2-1; D is undetermined. Deletions cut 3 bases from V and 10 bases from J, with 17 bases between. Germline CDR1 is SGDLS and CDR2 is YYNGEE. This CDR3 is built from 14 residues. Using reference TRBV9 and TRBJ2-1 for the parts outside the CDR3, the full variable domain is DSGVTQTPKHLITATGQRVTLRCSPRSGDLSVYWYQQSLDQGLQFLIQYYNGEERAKGNILERFSAQQFPDLHSELNLSSLELGDSALYFCASSARNTDTEQFFGPGTRLTVL.

This rearrangement joins TRBV2 to TRBJ2-7, with unresolved D. The CDR3 totals 12 residues. Germline loops: CDR1 SNHLY, CDR2 FYNNEI. Deletions cut 3 bases from V and 6 bases from J, with 9 bases between. The CDR3 sequence is CASSDRLIEQYF. In nucleotides, the CDR3 is TGTGCCAGCAGTGACAGGCTAATCGAGCAGTACTTC. The full variable domain, its missing parts supplied by reference TRBV2 and TRBJ2-7, is EPEVTQTPSHQVTQMGQEVILRCVPISNHLYFYWYRQILGQKVEFLVSFYNNEISEKSEIFDDQFSVERPDGSNFTLKIRSTKLEDSAMYFCASSDRLIEQYFGPGTRLTVT.

The V and J genes are TRBV3-1 (or the pseudogene TRBV3-2) and TRBJ2-5, with a tentative D call TRBD1 (5 bases). Germline assignment: CDR1 LGHDT and CDR2 YNNKEL (reference sequence). CDR3 length: 14 amino acids. V was clipped by 4 bases and J by 2 bases, with 11 bases between them. The CDR3: CASSRQREQETQYF. CDR3 nucleotides: TGTGCCAGCAGCCGACAGAGAGAGCAAGAGACCCAGTACTTC.

The rearrangement joins TRBV5-6 to TRBJ2-7; D gene uncertain. V was shortened by 0 bases and J by 3 bases, with 4 bases between the two germline ends. This CDR3 contains 12 residues. The germline V gene has CDR1 SGHDT and CDR2 YYEEEE. CDR3 coding DNA: TGTGCCAGCAGCTTGGTCAGCTACGAGCAGTACTTC. This codes for CASSLVSYEQYF.

The rearrangement uses TRBV4-2 and TRBJ1-4; 7 positions agree with TRBD1. Germline V gene lookup returns CDR1 LGHNA and CDR2 YNFKEQ. Trimming at V came to 2 bases and at J to 7 bases, leaving 10 bases not matched to a gene. This CDR3 has 16 amino acids. CDR3 in amino acids: CASSQIGQDWIEKLFF. CDR3 nucleotide sequence: TGTGCCAGCAGCCAAATTGGACAGGATTGGATTGAAAAACTGTTTTTT.

This clone was observed a handful of times. The rearrangement uses TRBV24-1 and TRBJ2-1, with TRBD2 identical over 7 bases. This CDR3 is built from 17 residues. V shed 5 bases, J shed 1 base, and the junction held 10 bases outside the gene matches. The germline gives CDR1 KGHDR, CDR2 SFDVKD. The CDR3 DNA is TGTGCCACCAGTGGCGATGGACGGGGGGTTTCCTACAATGAGCAGTTCTTC. As protein: CATSGDGRGVSYNEQFF.